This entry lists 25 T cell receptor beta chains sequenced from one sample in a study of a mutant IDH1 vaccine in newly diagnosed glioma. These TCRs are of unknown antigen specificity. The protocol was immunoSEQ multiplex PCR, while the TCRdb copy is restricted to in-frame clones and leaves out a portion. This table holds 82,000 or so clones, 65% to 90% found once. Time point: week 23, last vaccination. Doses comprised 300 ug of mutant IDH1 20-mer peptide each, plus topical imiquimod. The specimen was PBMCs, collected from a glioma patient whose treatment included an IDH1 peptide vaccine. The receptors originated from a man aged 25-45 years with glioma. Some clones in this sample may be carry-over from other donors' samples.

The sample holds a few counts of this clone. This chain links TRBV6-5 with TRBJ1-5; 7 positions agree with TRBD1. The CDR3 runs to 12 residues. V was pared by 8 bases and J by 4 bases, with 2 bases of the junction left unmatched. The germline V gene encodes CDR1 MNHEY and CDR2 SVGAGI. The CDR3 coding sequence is TGTGCCAGCGGCAGGGGGAATCAGCCCCAGCATTTT. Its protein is CASGRGNQPQHF.

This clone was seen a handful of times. CDR3 in amino acids: CASSATGRGGTEAFF. The DNA of the CDR3 is TGTGCCAGCAGCGCTACAGGGCGTGGGGGCACTGAAGCTTTCTTT. The chain combines TRBV11-2 with TRBJ1-1; a possible D gene is TRBD1 (6 bases). The CDR3 is 15 residues long. Germline V gene lookup returns CDR1 SGHAT and CDR2 FQNNGV. Trimming removed 5 bases from V and 4 bases from J, with 17 bases in between.

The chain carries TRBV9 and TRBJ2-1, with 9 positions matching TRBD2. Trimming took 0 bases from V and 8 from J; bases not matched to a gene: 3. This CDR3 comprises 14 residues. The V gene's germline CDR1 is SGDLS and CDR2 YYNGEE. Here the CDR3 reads CASSVGTSVHEQFF. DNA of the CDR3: TGTGCCAGCAGCGTAGGGACTAGCGTACATGAGCAGTTCTTC. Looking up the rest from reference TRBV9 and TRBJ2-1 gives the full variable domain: DSGVTQTPKHLITATGQRVTLRCSPRSGDLSVYWYQQSLDQGLQFLIQYYNGEERAKGNILERFSAQQFPDLHSELNLSSLELGDSALYFCASSVGTSVHEQFFGPGTRLTVL.

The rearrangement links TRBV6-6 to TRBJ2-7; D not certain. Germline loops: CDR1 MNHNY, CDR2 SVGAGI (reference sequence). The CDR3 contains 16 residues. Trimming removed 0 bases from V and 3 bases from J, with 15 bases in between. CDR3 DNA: TGTGCCAGCAGTTACTCGGGGTCAGGTGTGATCTACGAGCAGTACTTC. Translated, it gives CASSYSGSGVIYEQYF.

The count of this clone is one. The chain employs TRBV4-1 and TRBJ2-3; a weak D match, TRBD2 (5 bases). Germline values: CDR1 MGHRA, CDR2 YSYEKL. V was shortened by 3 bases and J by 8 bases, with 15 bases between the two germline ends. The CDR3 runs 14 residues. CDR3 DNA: TGCGCCAGCAGCCACCCGGGAAAAAGTAGTACGCAGTATTTT. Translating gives CASSHPGKSSTQYF.

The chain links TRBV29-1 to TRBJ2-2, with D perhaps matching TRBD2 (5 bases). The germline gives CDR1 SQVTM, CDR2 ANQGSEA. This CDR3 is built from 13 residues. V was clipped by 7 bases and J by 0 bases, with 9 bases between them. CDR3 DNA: TGCAGCGCTGGGAGTGCGAACACCGGGGAGCTGTTTTTT. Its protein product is CSAGSANTGELFF.

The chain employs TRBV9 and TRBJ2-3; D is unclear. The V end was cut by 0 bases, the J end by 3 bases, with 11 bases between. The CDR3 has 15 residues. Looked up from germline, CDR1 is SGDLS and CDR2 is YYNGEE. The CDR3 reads CASSVEGLPTDTQYF. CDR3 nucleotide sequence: TGTGCCAGCAGCGTAGAAGGGCTACCAACAGATACGCAGTATTTT.

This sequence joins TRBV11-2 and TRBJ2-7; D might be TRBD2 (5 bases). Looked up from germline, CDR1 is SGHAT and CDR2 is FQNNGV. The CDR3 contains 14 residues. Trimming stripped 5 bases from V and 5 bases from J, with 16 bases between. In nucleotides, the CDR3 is TGTGCCAGCAGCCCCCGGACGGGGAACAACGAGCAGTACTTC. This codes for CASSPRTGNNEQYF.

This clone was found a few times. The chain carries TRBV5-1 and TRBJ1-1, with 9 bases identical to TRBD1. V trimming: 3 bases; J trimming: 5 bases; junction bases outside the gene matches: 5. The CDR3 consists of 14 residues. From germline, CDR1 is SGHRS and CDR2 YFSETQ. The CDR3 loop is CASSWGQGGTEAFF. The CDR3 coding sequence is TGCGCCAGCAGCTGGGGACAGGGAGGAACTGAAGCTTTCTTT.

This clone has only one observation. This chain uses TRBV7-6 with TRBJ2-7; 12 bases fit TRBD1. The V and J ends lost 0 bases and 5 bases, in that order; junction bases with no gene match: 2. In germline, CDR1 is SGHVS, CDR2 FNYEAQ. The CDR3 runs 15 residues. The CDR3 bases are TGTGCCAGCAGCTTAGCAGGGACAGGGGGCCACGAGCAGTACTTC. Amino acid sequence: CASSLAGTGGHEQYF.

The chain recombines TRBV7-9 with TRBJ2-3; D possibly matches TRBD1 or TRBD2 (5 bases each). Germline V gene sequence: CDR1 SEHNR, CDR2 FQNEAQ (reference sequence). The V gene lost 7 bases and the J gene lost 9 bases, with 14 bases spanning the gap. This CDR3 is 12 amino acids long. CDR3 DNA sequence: TGTGCCAGCACCGGGGACCCTCCCACGCAGTATTTT. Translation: CASTGDPPTQYF.

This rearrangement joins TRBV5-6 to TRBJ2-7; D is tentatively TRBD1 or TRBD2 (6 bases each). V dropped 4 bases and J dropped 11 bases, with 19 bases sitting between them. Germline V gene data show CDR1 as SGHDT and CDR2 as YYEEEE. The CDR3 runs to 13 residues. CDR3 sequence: CASSRGPGHGEYF. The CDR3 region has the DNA TGTGCCAGCAGCCGGGGGCCGGGCCACGGGGAGTACTTC.

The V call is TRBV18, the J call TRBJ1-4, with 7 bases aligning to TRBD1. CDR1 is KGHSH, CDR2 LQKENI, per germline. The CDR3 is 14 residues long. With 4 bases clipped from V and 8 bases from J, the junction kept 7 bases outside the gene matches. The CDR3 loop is CASSQGARREKLFF. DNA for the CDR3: TGTGCCAGCTCACAGGGGGCCCGTCGGGAAAAACTGTTTTTT. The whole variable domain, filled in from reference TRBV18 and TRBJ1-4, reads NAGVMQNPRHLVRRRGQEARLRCSPMKGHSHVYWYRQLPEEGLKFMVYLQKENIIDESGMPKERFSAEFPKEGPSILRIQQVVRGDSAAYFCASSQGARREKLFFGSGTQLSVL.

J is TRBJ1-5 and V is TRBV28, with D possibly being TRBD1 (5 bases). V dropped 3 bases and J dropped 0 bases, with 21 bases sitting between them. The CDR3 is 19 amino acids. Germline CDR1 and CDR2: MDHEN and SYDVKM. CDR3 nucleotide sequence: TGTGCCAGCAGTTTTCTCGGGGACCCCAACCTTTATAGCAATCAGCCCCAGCATTTT. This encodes CASSFLGDPNLYSNQPQHF.

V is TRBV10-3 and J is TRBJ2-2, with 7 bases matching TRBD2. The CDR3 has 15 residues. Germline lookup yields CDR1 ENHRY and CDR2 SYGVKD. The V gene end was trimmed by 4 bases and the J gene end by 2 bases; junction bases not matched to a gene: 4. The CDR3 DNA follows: TGTGCCATCAGTGGGGTAGCGGGTAACACCGGGGAGCTGTTTTTT. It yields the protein CAISGVAGNTGELFF.

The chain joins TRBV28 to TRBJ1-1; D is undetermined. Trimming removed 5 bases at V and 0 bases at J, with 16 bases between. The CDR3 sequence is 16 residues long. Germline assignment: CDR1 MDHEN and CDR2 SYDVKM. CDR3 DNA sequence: TGTGCCAGCAGTCCGTGGATTTCTCCCATGAACACTGAAGCTTTCTTT. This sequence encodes CASSPWISPMNTEAFF.

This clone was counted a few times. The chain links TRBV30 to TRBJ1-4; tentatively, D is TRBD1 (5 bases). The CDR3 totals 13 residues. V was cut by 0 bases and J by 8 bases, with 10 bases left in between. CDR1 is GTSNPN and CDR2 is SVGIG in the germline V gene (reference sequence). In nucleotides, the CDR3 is TGTGCCTGGAGTGTACAGGTTGGGGAAAAACTGTTTTTT. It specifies CAWSVQVGEKLFF.

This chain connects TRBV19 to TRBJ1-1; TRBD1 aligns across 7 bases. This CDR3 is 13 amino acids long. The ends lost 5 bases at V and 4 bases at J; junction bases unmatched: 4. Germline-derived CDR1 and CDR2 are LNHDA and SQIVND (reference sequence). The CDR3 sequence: CASSSTGSTEAFF. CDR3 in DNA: TGTGCCAGTAGTTCGACAGGGTCCACTGAAGCTTTCTTT. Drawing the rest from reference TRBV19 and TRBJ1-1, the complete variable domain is DGGITQSPKYLFRKEGQNVTLSCEQNLNHDAMYWYRQDPGQGLRLIYYSQIVNDFQKGDIAEGYSVSREKKESFPLTVTSAQKNPTAFYLCASSSTGSTEAFFGQGTRLTVV.

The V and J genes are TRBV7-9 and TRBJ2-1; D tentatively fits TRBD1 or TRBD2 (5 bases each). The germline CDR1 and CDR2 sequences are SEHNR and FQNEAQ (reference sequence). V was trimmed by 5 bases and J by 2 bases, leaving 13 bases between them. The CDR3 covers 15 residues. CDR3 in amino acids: CASSARDLPYNEQFF. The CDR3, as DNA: TGTGCCAGCAGCGCCCGGGACCTCCCCTACAATGAGCAGTTCTTC.

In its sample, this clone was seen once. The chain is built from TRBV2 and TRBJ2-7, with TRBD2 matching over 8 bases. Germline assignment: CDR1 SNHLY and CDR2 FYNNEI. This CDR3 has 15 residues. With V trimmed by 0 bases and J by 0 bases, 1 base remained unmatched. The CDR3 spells CASSEAGTSSYEQYF. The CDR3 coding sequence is TGTGCCAGCAGTGAAGCGGGGACTAGCTCCTACGAGCAGTACTTC.

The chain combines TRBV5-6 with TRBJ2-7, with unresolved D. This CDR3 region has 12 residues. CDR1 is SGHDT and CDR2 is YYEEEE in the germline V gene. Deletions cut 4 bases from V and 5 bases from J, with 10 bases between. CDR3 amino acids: CASSVGVDEQYF. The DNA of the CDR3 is TGTGCCAGCAGCGTCGGAGTGGACGAGCAGTACTTC.

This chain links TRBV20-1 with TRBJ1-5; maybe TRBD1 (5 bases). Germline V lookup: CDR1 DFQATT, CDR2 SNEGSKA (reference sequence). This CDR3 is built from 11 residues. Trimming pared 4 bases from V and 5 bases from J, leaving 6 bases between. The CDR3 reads CSAMGDQPQHF. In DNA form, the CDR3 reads TGCAGTGCTATGGGGGATCAGCCCCAGCATTTT.

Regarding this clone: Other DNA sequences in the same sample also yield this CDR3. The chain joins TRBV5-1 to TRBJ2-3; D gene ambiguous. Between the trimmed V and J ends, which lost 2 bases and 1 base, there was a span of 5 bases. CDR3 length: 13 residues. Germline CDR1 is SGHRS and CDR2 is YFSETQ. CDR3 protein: CASSLEGTDTQYF. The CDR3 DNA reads TGCGCCAGCAGCTTAGAAGGCACAGATACGCAGTATTTT.

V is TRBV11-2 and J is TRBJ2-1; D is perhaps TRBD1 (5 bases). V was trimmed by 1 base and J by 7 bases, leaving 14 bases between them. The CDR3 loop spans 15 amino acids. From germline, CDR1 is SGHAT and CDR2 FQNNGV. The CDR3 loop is CASSLGQSRKNEQFF. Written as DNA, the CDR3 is TGTGCCAGCAGCTTAGGACAGTCTCGGAAGAATGAGCAGTTCTTC. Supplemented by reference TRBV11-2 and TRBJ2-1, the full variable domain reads EAGVAQSPRYKIIEKRQSVAFWCNPISGHATLYWYQQILGQGPKLLIQFQNNGVVDDSQLPKDRFSAERLKGVDSTLKIQPAKLEDSAVYLCASSLGQSRKNEQFFGPGTRLTVL.

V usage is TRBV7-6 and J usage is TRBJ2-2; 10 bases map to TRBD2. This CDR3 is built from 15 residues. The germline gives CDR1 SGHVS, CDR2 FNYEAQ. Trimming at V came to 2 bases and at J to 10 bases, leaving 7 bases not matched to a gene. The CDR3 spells CASSLPAGGPQELFF. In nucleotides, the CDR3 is TGTGCCAGCAGCTTACCAGCGGGAGGGCCACAGGAGCTGTTTTTT.